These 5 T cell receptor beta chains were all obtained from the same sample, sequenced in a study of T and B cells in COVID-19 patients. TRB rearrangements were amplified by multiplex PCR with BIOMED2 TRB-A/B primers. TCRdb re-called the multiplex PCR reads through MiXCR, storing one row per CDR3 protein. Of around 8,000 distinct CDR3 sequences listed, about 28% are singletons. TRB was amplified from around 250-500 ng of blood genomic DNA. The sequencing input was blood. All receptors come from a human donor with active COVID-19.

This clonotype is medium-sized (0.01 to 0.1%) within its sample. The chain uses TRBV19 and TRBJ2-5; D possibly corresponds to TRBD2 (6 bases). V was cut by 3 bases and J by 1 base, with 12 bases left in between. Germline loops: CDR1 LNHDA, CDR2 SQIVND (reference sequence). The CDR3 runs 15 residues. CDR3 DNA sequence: TGTGCCAGTAGTATTCGCGGGGCCACCCAAGAGACCCAGTACTTC. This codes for CASSIRGATQETQYF. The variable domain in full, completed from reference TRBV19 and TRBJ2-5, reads DGGITQSPKYLFRKEGQNVTLSCEQNLNHDAMYWYRQDPGQGLRLIYYSQIVNDFQKGDIAEGYSVSREKKESFPLTVTSAQKNPTAFYLCASSIRGATQETQYFGPGTRLLVL.

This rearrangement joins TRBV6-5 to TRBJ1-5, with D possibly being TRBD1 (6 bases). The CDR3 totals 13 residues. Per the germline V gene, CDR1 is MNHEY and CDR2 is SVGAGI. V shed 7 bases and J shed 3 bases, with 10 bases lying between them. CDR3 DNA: TGTGCCAGCACAGACAGGAACAATCAGCCCCAGCATTTT. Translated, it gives CASTDRNNQPQHF.

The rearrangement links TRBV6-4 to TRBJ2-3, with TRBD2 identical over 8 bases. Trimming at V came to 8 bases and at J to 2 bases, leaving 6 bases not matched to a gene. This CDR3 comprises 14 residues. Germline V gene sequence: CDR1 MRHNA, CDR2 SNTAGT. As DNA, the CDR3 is TGTGCCAGCGGATGGCGGGGGGTCACAGATACGCAGTATTTT. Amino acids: CASGWRGVTDTQYF.

CDR3 sequence reads: CASSLNSYEQYV. The CDR3 bases are TGTGCCAGCAGTTTGAACAGCTACGAGCAGTACGTC. This sequence joins TRBV28 and TRBJ2-7; D is undetermined. The CDR3 has 12 amino acids. With 3 bases removed from V and 3 bases from J, the gap between germline ends came to 6 bases. The germline V gene encodes CDR1 MDHEN and CDR2 SYDVKM.

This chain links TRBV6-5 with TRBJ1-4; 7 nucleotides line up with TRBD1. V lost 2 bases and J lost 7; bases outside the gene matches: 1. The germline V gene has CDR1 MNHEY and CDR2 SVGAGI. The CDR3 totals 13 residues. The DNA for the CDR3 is TGTGCCAGCAGTTACAGGGGGCCTGAAAAACTGTTTTTT. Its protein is CASSYRGPEKLFF.